The text below deals with one TCR beta chain. Its antigen is unknown. The record has no base qualities; no much larger clone is one base away. The same CDR3 can be traced to other DNA sequences in this sample. The data belong to a study of T cells in narcolepsy (dated by TCRdb to between 2018 and 2020). General notes on the study: Healthy control donors were enrolled in the study alongside patients who had narcolepsy type 1 or type 2 (NT1, NT2). Autoreactive T cells targeting hypocretin neuron self-antigens (hypocretin, TRIB2) were sought in narcolepsy patients, and TCR Vbeta sequencing was used to track clonotypes in blood and CSF. Summary of the overall study and its limitations: Certain blood memory CD4+ repertoires from patients and controls had no sequences that matched autoreactive T cell clones. According to the report, autoreactive clonotypes were detected serially in the blood of the same patients and of different patients, but not in healthy controls. HCRT-specific and TRIB2-specific autoreactive clonotypes were highlighted in plots that compared CD4+ T cell clonotypes in CSF versus blood from the same patient. Patients and controls had comparable numbers of sequenced blood memory CD4+ clonotypes, averaging about 37,000 and 33,000, respectively.

For TCR Vbeta sequencing, memory CD4+ T cells were sorted ex vivo from the peripheral blood of narcolepsy patients and healthy controls. The CDR3 covers 12 residues, taking in both the cysteine and the phenylalanine. The CDR3 DNA has 36 bases and is translated from base 1. Based on the germline V gene (reference sequence), the CDR1 and CDR2 sequences are LNHDA and SQIVND. The junction carries 5 bases between V and J, which are trimmed by 5 bases and 1 base respectively. Receptors were amplified or captured by the immunoSEQ multiplex PCR assay. TCRdb limited this immuneACCESS table to in-frame rearrangements with V and J called. A share of clones is missing; checked studies link under half to unresolved V genes, and the rest is unexplained. Within this sample are 25,000 to 35,000 clones, with approximately 78% of them counted one time only. 1.2% of the sample rests with the top ten.

The clonotype originates from a human donor with narcolepsy. Sequences were obtained from CD45RA- memory CD4+ T cells from PBMCs. The cell subset or site label, read with the paper, signifies: memory T cells sorted ex vivo from peripheral blood. The V and J genes are TRBV19 and TRBJ1-1; no D gene call is confident. The DNA sequence follows: TGTGCCAGTAGTGACCGGAACACTGAAGCTTTCTTT. Translated, it gives CASSDRNTEAFF.